This T cell receptor (beta chain) was recovered during a study of vaccination effects on CD4 cells after COVID-19. Points from the study as a whole: Vaccine-induced new clones formed most post-vaccine spike-reactive clones in convalescents.

Sequenced by immunoSEQ multiplex PCR; TCRdb stores in-frame clones only, minus some. The sample lists 40,000 to 55,000 clones; over 65% were seen once. Of note for this clone: The antigen remains undetermined.

CDR1 and CDR2 (germline): SGHNT, YYREEE (reference sequence). CDR3 length: 14 amino acids. V was shortened by 4 bases and J by 1 base, with 11 bases between the two germline ends. On day 10 of culture, CD4+ T cells were separated out. Convalescent patients had PCR-confirmed SARS-CoV-2 infection between March and December 2020. Each participant was given two doses of one vaccine (BNT162b2 or mRNA-1273). Days 3 and 7 saw half the medium replaced with IL-2 medium. The rearrangement links TRBV5-4 to TRBJ2-5; D is perhaps TRBD1 (6 bases). The sequence was obtained from a human donor who had a prior SARS-CoV-2 infection. Sequenced material: CD4+ T cells from PBMCs cultured without peptide, taken after COVID-19 vaccination. The CDR3 DNA follows: TGTGCCAGCAGCAGGGGGACGCCCCAAGAGACCCAGTACTTC. Protein sequence: CASSRGTPQETQYF. Combining the CDR3 with reference TRBV5-4 and TRBJ2-5 gives the whole variable domain ETGVTQSPTHLIKTRGQQVTLRCSSQSGHNTVSWYQQALGQGPQFIFQYYREEENGRGNFPPRFSGLQFPNYSSELNVNALELDDSALYLCASSRGTPQETQYFGPGTRLLVL.